The clone carrying this TCR beta chain was seen a few times. This sample was taken from a study of patients and donors after allogeneic stem cell transplantation. TCRdb fed the RT-PCR reads into MiXCR, producing one record per CDR3 protein. The table lists 85,000 to 90,000 distinct CDR3 sequences, 40% to 60% of them singletons. V lost 4 bases and J lost 5, with 17 bases in between. This CDR3 contains 14 residues. In germline, CDR1 is SQVTM, CDR2 ANQGSEA. Sequencing used blood, either unsorted or a sorted T cell fraction (not recorded which). The gene calls are TRBV29-1 and TRBJ1-1, with D possibly being TRBD1 (5 bases). This TCR was sampled from a human donor who was either an allogeneic HSCT recipient or a stem cell or donor lymphocyte infusion donor (not recorded which). It is not recorded whose cells these are; they may come from a transplant donor. The CDR3 sequence: CSVAPHKGRTEAFF. CDR3 bases: TGCAGCGTTGCCCCGCACAAGGGGAGGACTGAAGCTTTCTTT. The whole variable domain, remainder taken from reference TRBV29-1 and TRBJ1-1, is SAVISQKPSRDICQRGTSLTIQCQVDSQVTMMFWYRQQPGQSLTLIATANQGSEATYESGFVIDKFPISRPNLTFSTLTVSNMSPEDSSIYLCSVAPHKGRTEAFFGQGTRLTVV.